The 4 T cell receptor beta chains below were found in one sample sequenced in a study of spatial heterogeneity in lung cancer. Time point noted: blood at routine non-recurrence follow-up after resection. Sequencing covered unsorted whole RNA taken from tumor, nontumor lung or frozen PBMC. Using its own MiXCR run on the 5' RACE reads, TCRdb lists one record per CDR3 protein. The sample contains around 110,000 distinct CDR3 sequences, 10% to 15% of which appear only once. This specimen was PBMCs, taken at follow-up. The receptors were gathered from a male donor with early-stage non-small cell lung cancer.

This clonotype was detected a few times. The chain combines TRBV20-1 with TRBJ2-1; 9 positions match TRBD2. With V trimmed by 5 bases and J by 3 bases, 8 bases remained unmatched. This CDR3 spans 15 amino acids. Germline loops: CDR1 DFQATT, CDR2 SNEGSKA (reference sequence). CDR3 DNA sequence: TGCAGTGCTTCCATTGCGGGGGGGATCTACAATGAGCAGTTCTTC. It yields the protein CSASIAGGIYNEQFF.

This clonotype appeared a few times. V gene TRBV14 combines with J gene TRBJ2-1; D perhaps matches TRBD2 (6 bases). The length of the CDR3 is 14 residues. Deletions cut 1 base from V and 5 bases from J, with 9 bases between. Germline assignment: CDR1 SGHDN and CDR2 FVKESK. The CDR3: CASSQGWRDNEQFF. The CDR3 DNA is TGTGCCAGCAGCCAAGGTTGGAGGGACAATGAGCAGTTCTTC.

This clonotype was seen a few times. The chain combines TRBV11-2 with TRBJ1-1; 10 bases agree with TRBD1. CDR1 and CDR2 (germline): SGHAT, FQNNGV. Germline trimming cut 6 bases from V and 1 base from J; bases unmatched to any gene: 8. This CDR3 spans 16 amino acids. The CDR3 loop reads CASRQTGGWANTEAFF. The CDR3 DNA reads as TGTGCCAGCAGACAGACAGGGGGCTGGGCGAACACTGAAGCTTTCTTT.

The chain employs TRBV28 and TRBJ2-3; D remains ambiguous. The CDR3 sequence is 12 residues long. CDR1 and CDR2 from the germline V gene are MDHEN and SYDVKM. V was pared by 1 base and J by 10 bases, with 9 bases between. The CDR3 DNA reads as TGTGCCAGCAGTTTATTGGCCGGATCGCAGTATTTT. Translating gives CASSLLAGSQYF. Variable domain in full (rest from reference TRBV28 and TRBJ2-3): DVKVTQSSRYLVKRTGEKVFLECVQDMDHENMFWYRQDPGLGLRLIYFSYDVKMKEKGDIPEGYSVSREKKERFSLILESASTNQTSMYLCASSLLAGSQYFGPGTRLTVL.